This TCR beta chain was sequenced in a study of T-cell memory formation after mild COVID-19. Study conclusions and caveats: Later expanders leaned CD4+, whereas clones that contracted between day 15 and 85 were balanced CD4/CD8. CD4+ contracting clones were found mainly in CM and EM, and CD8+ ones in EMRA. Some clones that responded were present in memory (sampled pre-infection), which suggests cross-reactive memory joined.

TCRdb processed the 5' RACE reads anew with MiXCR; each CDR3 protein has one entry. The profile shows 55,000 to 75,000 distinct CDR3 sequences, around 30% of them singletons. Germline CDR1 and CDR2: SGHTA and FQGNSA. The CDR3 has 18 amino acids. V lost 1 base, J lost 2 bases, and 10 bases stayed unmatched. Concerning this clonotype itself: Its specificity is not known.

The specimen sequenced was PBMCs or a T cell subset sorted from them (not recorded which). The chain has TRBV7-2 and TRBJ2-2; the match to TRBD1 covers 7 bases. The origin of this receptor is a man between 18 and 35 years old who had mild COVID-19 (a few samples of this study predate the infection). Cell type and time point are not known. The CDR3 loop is CASSLVVSGTVNTGELFF. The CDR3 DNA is TGTGCCAGCAGCTTAGTGGTCTCGGGGACAGTTAACACCGGGGAGCTGTTTTTT.